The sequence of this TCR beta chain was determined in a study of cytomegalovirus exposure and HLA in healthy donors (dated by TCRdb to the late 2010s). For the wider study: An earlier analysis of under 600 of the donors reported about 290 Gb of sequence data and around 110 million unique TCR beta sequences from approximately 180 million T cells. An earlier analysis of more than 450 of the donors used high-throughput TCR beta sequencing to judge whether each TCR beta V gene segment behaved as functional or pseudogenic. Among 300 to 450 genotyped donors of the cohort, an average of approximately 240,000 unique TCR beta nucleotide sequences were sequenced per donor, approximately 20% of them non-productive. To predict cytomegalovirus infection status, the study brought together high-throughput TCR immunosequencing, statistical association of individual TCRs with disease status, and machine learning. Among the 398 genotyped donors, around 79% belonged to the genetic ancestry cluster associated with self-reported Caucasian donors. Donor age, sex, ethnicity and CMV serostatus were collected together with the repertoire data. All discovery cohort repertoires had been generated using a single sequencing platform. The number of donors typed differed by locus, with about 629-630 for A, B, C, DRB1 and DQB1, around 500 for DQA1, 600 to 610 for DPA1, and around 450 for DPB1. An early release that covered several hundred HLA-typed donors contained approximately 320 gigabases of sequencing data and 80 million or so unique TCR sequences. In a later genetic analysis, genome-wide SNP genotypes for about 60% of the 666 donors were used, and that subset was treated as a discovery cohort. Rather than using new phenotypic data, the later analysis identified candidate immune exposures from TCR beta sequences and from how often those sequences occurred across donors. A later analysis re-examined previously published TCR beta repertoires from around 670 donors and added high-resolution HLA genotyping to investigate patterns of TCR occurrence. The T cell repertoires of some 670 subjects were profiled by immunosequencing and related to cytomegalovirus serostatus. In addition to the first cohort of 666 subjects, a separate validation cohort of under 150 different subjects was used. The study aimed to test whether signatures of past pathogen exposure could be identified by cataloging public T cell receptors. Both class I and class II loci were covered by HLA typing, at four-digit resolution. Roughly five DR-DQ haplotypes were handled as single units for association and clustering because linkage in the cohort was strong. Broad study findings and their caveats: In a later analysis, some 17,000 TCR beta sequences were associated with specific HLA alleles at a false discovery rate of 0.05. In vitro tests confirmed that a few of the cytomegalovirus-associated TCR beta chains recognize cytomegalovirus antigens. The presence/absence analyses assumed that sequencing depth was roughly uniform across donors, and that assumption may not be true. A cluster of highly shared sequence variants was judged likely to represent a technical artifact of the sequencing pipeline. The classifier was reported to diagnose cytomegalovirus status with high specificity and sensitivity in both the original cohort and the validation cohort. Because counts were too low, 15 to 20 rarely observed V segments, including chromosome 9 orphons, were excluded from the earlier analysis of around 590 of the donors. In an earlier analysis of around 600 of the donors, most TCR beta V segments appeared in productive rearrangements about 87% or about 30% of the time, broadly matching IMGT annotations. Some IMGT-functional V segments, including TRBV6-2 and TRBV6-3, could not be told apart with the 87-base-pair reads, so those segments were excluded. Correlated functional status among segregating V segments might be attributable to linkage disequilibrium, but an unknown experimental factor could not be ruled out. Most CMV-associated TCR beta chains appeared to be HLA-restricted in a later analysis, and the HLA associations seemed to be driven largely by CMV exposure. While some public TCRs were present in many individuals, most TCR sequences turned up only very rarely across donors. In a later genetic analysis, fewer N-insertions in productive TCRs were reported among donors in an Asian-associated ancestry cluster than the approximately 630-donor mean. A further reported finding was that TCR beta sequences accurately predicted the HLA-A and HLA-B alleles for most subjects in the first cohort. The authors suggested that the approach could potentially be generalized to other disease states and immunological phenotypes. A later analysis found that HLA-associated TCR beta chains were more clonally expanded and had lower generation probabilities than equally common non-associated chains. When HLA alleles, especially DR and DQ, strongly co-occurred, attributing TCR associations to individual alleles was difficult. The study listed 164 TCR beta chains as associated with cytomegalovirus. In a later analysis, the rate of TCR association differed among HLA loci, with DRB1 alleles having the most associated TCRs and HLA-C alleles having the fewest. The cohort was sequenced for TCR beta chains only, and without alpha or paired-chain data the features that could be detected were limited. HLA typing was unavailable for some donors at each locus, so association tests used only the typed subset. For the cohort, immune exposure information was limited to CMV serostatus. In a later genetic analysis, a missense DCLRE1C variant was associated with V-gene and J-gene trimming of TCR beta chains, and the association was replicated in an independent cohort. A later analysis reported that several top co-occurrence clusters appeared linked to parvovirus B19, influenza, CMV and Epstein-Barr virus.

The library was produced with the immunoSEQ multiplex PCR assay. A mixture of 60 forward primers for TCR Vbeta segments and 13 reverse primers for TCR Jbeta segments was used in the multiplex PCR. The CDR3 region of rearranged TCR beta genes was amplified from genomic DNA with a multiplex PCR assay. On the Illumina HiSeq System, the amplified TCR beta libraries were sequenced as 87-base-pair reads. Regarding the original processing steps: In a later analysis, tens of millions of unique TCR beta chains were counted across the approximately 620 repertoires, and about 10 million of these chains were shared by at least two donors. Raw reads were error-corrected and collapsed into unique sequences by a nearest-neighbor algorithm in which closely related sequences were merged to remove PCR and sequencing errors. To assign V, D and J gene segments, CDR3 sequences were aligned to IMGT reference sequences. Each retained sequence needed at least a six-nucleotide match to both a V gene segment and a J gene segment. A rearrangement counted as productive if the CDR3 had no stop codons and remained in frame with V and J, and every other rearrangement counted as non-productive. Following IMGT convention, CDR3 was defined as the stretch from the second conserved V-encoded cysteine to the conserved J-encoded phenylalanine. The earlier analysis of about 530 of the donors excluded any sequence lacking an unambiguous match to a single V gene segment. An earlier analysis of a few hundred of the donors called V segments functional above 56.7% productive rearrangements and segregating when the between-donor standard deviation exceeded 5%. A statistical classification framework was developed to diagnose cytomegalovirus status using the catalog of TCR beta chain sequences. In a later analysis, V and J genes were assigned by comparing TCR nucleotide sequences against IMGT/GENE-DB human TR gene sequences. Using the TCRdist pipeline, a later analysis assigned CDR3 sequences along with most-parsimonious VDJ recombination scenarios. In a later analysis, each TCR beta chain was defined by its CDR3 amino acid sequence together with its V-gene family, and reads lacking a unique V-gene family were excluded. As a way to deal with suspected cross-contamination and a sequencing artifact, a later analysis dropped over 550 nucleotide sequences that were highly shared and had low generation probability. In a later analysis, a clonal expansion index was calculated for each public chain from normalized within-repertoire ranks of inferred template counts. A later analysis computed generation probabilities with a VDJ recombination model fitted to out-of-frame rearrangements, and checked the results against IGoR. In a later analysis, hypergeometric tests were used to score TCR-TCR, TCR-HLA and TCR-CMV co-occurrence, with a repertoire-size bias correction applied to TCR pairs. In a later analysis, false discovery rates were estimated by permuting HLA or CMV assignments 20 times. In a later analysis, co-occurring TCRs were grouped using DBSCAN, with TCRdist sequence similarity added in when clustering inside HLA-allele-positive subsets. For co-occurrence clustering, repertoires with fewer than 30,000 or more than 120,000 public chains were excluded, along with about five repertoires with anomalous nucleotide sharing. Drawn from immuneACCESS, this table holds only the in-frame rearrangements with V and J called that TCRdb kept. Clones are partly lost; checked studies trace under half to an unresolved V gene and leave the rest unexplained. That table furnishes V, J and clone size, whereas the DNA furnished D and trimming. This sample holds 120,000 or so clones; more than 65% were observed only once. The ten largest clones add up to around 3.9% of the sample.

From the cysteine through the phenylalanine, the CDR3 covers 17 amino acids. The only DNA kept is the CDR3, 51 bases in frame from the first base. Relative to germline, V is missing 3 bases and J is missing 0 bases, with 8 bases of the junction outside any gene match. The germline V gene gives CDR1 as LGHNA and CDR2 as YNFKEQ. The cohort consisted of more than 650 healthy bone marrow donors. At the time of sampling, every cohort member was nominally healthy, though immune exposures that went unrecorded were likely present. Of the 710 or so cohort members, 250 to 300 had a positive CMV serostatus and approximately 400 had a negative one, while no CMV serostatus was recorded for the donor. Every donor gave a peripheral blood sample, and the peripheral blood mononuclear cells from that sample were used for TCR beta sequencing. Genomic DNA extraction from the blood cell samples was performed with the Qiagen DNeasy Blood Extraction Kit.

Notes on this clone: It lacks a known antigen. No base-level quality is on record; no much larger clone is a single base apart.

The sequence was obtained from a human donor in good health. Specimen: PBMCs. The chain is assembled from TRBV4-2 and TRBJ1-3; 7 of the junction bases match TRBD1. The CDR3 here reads CASSQFIGDSSGNTIYF. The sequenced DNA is TGTGCCAGCAGCCAGTTCATTGGGGACAGCTCTGGAAACACCATATATTTT.